This T cell receptor (beta chain) came from a study of T cell responses to AZD1222 COVID-19 vaccine. Sequencing was performed with immunoSEQ multiplex PCR; in TCRdb, only in-frame clones are kept and a portion is missing. This table holds about 140,000 clones, 70% to 90% found once. V was pared by 7 bases and J by 3 bases, with 8 bases of the junction left unmatched. This CDR3 has 15 amino acids. Germline V gene data show CDR1 as SGHVS and CDR2 as FQNEAQ. Turning to this clone: Its target is not known.

Study observations and caveats: Spike-specific TCR breadth and depth grew following two AZD1222 doses. Among the donors, most were white British and more were female, and clonal diversity was possibly underestimated. All repertoire sampling was performed exclusively after the peak T cell response.

V and J are TRBV7-8 and TRBJ1-1; 10 nucleotides line up with TRBD1. The clonotype originates from an adult in good health. The sample was peripheral blood, taken on day 0 of AZD1222 vaccination. The CDR3 loop is CASIQTGTGDTEAFF. In DNA, the CDR3 is TGTGCCAGCATCCAAACCGGGACAGGGGACACTGAAGCTTTCTTT.